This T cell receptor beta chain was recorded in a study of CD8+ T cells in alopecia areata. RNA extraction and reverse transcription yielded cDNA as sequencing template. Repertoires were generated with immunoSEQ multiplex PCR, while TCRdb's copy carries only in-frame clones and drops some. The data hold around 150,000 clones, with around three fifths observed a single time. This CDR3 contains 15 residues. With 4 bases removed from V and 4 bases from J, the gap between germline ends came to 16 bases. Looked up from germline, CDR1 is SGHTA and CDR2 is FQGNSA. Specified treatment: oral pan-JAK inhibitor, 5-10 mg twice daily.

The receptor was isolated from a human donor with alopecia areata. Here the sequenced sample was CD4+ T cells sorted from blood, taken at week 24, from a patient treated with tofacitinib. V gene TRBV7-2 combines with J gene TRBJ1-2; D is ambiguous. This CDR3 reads CASSSSEVRLYGYTF. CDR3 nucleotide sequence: TGTGCCAGCAGCTCCTCGGAAGTTAGGCTCTATGGCTACACCTTC.